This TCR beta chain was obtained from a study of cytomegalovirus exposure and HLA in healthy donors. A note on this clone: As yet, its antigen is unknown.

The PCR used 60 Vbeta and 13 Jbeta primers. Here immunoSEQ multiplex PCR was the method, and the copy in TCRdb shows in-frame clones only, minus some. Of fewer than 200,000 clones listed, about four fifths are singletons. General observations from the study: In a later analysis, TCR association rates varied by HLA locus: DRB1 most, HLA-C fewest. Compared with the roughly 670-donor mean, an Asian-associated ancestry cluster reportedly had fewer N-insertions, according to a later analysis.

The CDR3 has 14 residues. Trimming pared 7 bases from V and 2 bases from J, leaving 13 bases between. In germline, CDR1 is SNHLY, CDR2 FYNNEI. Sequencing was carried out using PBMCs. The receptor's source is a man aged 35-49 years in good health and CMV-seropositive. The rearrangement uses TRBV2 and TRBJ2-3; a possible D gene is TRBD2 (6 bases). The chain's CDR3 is CASTTSSATDTQYF. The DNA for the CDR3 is TGTGCCAGCACCACTAGCAGCGCCACAGATACGCAGTATTTT.